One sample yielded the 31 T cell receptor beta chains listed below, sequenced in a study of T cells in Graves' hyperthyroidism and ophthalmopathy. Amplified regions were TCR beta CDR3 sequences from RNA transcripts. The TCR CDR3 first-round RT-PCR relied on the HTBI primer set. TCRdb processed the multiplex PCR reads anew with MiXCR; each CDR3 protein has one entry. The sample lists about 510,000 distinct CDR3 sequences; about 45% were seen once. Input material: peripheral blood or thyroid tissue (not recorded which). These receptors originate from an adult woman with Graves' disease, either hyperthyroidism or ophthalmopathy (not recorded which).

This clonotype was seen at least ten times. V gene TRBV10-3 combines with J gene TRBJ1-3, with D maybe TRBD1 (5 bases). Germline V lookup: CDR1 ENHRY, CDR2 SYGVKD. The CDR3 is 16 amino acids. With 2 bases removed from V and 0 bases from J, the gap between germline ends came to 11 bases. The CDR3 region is CAISERGSDSGNTIYF. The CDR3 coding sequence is TGTGCCATCAGTGAGAGGGGCTCGGACTCTGGAAACACCATATATTTT.

The CDR3 spells CASSMTAASPLHF. DNA for the CDR3: TGTGCCAGTAGTATGACAGCCGCATCACCCCTCCACTTT. This chain connects TRBV19 to TRBJ1-6, with D perhaps TRBD1 (5 bases). The V gene's germline CDR1 is LNHDA and CDR2 SQIVND (reference sequence). The V and J ends lost 3 bases and 10 bases respectively, with 10 bases between them. The CDR3 contains 13 residues.

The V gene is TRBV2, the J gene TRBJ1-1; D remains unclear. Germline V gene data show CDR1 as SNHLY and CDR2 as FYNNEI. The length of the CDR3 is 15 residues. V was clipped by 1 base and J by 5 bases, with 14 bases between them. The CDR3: CASSEDLGSQTEAFF. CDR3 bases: TGTGCCAGCAGTGAAGATCTAGGGTCTCAAACTGAAGCTTTCTTT.

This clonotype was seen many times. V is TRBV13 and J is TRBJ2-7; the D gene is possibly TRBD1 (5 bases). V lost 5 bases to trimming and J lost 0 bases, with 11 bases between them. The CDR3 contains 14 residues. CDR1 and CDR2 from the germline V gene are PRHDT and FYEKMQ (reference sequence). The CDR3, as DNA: TGTGCCAGCAGCGCCCGACAGAGCTCCTACGAGCAGTACTTC. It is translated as CASSARQSSYEQYF.

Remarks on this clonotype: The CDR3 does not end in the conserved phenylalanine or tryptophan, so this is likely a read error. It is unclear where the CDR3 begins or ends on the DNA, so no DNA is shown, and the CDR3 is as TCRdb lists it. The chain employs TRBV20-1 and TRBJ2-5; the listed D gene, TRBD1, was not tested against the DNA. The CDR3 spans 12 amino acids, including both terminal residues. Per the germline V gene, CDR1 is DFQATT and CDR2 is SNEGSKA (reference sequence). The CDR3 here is CSAPLEPGEQWL.

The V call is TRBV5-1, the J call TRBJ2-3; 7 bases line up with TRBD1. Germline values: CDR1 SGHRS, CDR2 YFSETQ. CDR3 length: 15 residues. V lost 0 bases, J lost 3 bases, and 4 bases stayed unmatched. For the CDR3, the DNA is TGCGCCAGCAGCTTGGAGGGGGCGCGTACAGATACGCAGTATTTT. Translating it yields CASSLEGARTDTQYF. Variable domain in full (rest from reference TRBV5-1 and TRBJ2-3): KAGVTQTPRYLIKTRGQQVTLSCSPISGHRSVSWYQQTPGQGLQFLFEYFSETQRNKGNFPGRFSGRQFSNSRSEMNVSTLELGDSALYLCASSLEGARTDTQYFGPGTRLTVL.

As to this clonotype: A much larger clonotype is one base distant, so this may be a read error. The CDR3 here is CAISESDGYTF. The CDR3 DNA reads TGTGCCATCAGTGAGTCGGATGGCTACACCTTC. The chain links TRBV10-3 to TRBJ1-2; D ambiguous. The CDR3 length is 11 residues. V dropped 0 bases and J dropped 6 bases, with 2 bases sitting between them. Germline CDR1 and CDR2: ENHRY and SYGVKD.

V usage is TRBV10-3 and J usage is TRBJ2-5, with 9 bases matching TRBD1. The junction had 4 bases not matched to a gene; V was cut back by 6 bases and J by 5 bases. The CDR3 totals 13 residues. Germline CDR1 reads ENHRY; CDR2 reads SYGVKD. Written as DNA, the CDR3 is TGTGCCATCAGACAGGGGGCAGGGGAGACCCAGTACTTC. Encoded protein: CAIRQGAGETQYF.

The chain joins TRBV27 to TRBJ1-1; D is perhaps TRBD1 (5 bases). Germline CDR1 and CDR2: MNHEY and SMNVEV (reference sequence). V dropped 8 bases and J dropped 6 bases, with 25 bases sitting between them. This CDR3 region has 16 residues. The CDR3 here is CASYPGTQVGNSEAFF. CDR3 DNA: TGTGCCAGCTACCCCGGGACCCAGGTCGGAAACTCTGAAGCTTTCTTT.

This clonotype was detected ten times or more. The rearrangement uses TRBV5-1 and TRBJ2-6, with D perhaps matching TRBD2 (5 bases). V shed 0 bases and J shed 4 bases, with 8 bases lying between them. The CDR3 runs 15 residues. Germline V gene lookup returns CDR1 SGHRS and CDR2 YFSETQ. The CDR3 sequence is CASSLGGLGANVLTF. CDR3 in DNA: TGCGCCAGCAGCTTGGGAGGACTGGGGGCCAACGTCCTGACTTTC. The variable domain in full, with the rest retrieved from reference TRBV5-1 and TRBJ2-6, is KAGVTQTPRYLIKTRGQQVTLSCSPISGHRSVSWYQQTPGQGLQFLFEYFSETQRNKGNFPGRFSGRQFSNSRSEMNVSTLELGDSALYLCASSLGGLGANVLTFGAGSRLTVL.

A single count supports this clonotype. CDR3 protein: CASSPALNSPLHF. Written as DNA, the CDR3 is TGTGCCAGCAGTCCGGCCTTAAATTCACCCCTCCACTTT. The V call is TRBV12-3 or TRBV12-4, the J call TRBJ1-6; D is uncertain. The V gene lost 5 bases and the J gene lost 7 bases, with 9 bases spanning the gap. CDR3 length equals 13 residues.

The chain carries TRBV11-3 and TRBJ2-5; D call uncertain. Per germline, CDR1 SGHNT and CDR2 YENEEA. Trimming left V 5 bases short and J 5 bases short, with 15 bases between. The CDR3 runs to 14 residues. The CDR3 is CASSTPQTGETQYF. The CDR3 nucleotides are TGTGCCAGCAGCACGCCCCAAACCGGGGAGACCCAGTACTTC.

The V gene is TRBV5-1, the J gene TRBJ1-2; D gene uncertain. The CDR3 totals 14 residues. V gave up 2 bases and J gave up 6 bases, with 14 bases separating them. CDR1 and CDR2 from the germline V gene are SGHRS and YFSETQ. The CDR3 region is CASSLAEGVNGYTF. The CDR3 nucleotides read TGCGCCAGCAGCTTAGCGGAGGGCGTGAATGGCTACACCTTC.

The CDR3 spells CSVSNQGASYNEQFF. CDR3 nucleotides: TGCAGCGTTTCTAATCAGGGGGCCTCCTACAATGAGCAGTTCTTC. The V and J genes are TRBV29-1 and TRBJ2-1; TRBD1 matches 8 bases. CDR1 is SQVTM, CDR2 ANQGSEA, per germline. The ends lost 5 bases at V and 0 bases at J; junction bases unmatched: 6. The CDR3 contains 15 residues.

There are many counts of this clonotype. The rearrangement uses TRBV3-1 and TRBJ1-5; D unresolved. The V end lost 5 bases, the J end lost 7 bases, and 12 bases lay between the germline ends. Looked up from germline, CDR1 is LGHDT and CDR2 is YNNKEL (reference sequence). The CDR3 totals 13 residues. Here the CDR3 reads CASSARGGQPQHF. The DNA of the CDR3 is TGTGCCAGCAGCGCCCGAGGCGGGCAGCCCCAGCATTTT.

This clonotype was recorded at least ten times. CDR3 loop: CASSQVVAKQETQYF. CDR3 bases: TGTGCCAGCAGCCAAGTAGTAGCGAAACAAGAGACCCAGTACTTC. The chain carries TRBV7-2 and TRBJ2-5; D is perhaps TRBD2 (5 bases). V was pared by 5 bases and J by 2 bases, with 15 bases between. This CDR3 comprises 15 residues. Germline CDR1 is SGHTA and CDR2 is FQGNSA.

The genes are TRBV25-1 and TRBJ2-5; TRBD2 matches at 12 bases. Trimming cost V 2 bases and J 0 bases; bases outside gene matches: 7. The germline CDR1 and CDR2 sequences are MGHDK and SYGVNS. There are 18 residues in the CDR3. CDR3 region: CASSEVRGTSGHQETQYF. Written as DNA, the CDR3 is TGTGCCAGCAGTGAAGTTCGTGGGACTAGCGGGCACCAAGAGACCCAGTACTTC.

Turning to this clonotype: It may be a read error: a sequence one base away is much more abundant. The CDR3 reads CASSPDRDQETQYF. The CDR3 DNA reads as TGTGCCAGCAGCCCGGACAGGGACCAAGAGACCCAGTACTTC. The rearrangement joins TRBV12-3 or TRBV12-4 to TRBJ2-5, with 8 bases matching TRBD1. Trimming cost V 6 bases and J 0 bases; bases outside gene matches: 3. This CDR3 is built from 14 residues.

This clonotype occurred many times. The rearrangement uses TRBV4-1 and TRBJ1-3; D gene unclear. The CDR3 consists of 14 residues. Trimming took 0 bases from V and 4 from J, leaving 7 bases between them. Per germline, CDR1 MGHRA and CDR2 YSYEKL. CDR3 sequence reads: CASSQERLGNTIYF. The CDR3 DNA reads TGCGCCAGCAGCCAAGAACGTCTCGGAAACACCATATATTTT.

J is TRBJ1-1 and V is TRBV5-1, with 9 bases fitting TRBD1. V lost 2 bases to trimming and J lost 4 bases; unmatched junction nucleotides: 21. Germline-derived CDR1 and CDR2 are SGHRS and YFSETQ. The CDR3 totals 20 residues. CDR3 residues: CASSLGGSWGQGHVGTEAFF. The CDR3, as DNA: TGCGCCAGCAGCTTAGGGGGTTCGTGGGGACAGGGTCACGTTGGCACTGAAGCTTTCTTT.

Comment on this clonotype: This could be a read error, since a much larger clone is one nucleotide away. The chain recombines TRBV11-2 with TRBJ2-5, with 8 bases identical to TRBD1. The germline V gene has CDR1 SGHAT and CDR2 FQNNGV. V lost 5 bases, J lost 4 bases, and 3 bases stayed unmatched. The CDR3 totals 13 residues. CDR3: CASSITGGETQYF. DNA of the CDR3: TGTGCCAGCAGCATTACAGGGGGAGAGACCCAGTACTTC.

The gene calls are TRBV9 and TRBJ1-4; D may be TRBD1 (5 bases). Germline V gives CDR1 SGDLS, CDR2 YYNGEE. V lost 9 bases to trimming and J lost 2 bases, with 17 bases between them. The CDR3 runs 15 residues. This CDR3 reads CANSRGGVTNEKLFF. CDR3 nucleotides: TGTGCCAACAGTCGGGGGGGTGTCACTAATGAAAAACTGTTTTTT.

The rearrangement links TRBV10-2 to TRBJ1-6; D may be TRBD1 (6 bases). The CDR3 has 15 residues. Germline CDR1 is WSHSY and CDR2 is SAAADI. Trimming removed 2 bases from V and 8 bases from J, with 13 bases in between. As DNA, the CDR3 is TGCGCCAGCAGTGAGCGACTCCCAGGGGATTCACCCCTCCACTTT. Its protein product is CASSERLPGDSPLHF.

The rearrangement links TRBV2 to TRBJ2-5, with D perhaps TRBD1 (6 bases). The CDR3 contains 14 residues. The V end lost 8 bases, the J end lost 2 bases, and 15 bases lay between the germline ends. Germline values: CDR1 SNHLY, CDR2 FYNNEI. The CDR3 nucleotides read TGTGCCAGCCATTCAGTTGGACAGCAAGAGACCCAGTACTTC. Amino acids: CASHSVGQQETQYF.

The CDR3 sequence: CSVESSSLEQYF. CDR3 DNA: TGCAGCGTTGAAAGTAGTTCCTTGGAGCAGTACTTC. The chain combines TRBV29-1 with TRBJ2-7; D ambiguous. Germline V gene sequence: CDR1 SQVTM, CDR2 ANQGSEA. Trimming took 2 bases from V and 7 from J, leaving 12 bases between them. The length of the CDR3 is 12 residues.

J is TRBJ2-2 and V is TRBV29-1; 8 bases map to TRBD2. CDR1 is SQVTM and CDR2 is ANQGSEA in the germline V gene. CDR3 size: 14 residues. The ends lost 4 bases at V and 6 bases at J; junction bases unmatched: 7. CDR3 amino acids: CSVAFAGGSGELFF. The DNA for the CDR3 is TGCAGCGTTGCATTTGCGGGAGGATCCGGGGAGCTGTTTTTT.

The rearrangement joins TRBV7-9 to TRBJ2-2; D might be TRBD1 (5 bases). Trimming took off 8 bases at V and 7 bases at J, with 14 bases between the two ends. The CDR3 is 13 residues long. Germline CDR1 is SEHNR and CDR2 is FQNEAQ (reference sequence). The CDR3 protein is CASSAQGIGELFF. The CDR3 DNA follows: TGTGCCAGCTCAGCGCAGGGAATCGGGGAGCTGTTTTTT.

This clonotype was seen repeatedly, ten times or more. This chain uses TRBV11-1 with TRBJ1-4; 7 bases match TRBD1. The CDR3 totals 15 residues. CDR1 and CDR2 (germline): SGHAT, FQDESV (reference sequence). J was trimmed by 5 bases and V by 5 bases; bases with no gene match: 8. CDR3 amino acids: CASSARTGTNEKLFF. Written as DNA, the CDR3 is TGTGCCAGCAGCGCCCGGACAGGAACAAATGAAAAACTGTTTTTT.

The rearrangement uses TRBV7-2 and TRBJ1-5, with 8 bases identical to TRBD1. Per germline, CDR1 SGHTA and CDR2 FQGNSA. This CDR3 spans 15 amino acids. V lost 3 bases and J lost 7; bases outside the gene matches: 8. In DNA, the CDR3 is TGTGCCAGCAGCTTTCAGACAGGGGTGGGGCAGCCCCAGCATTTT. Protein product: CASSFQTGVGQPQHF.

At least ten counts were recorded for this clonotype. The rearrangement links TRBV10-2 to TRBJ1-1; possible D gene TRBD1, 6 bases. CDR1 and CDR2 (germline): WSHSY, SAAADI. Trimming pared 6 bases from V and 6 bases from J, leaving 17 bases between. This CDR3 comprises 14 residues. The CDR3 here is CASRTQGVISEAFF. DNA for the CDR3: TGCGCCAGCAGGACACAGGGTGTGATTTCTGAAGCTTTCTTT.

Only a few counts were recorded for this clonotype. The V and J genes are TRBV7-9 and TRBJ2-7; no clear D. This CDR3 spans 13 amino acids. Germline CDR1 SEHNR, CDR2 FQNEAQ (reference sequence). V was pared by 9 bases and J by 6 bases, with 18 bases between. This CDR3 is CASSMTGPSEQYF. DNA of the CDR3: TGTGCCAGTAGTATGACCGGACCGAGCGAGCAGTACTTC.